Listed below are T cell receptor beta chains from one sample, sequenced in a study of blood T cell repertoires in COVID-19. Only in-frame clones appear in the TCRdb table, and some are missing; sequencing was by immunoSEQ multiplex PCR. The sample holds under 200,000 clones, approximately 91% seen once. The sample comprised peripheral blood. All receptors derive from a man aged 18 to 29 with acute or convalescent COVID-19. Each CDR3 is given with its conserved first and last residue. D genes are given only for firm matches. Clone size, where shown, is once, few, many, or a class for clones that have expanded.

cdr3_length,clone_size,v_call,d_call,j_call,cdr3_nt,cdr3_aa
14,NA,TRBV5-1,TRBD1,TRBJ2-5,TGCGCCAGCACTACTACAGGGGGCCAAGAGACCCAGTACTTC,CASTTTGGQETQYF
15,NA,TRBV9,TRBD1,TRBJ1-3,TGTGCCAGCAGCGTAGATGCCACAGGGGTAAACACCATATATTTT,CASSVDATGVNTIYF
14,NA,TRBV6-2/TRBV6-3,NA,TRBJ1-1,TGTGCCAGCAGTTACTCGTCGCGGGGCACTGAAGCTTTCTTT,CASSYSSRGTEAFF
16,NA,TRBV5-1,TRBD1,TRBJ1-2,TGCGCCAGCAGCTTGGCCGCGTCCGGGACAGGGGATGGCTACACCTTC,CASSLAASGTGDGYTF
14,NA,TRBV27,TRBD1,TRBJ2-7,TGTGCCAGCAGTTCCGGACAGGGGGTGTACGAGCAGTACTTC,CASSSGQGVYEQYF
14,once,TRBV2,TRBD1,TRBJ1-5,TGTGCCAGCGGCCCCACAGGGGAGGAGCAGCCCCAGCATTTT,CASGPTGEEQPQHF
18,NA,TRBV10-3,TRBD1,TRBJ2-3,TGTGCCATCAGTGAGTCTTCTCCGGGACAGGGGGTAACAGATACGCAGTATTTT,CAISESSPGQGVTDTQYF
17,NA,TRBV4-1,TRBD1,TRBJ2-2,TGCGCCAGCAGCCAAGTTATCGGACAGGGGGCGATCGGGGAGCTGTTTTTT,CASSQVIGQGAIGELFF
13,NA,TRBV24-1,NA,TRBJ1-4,TGTGCCACCAGTGATCCCACACATGAAAAACTGTTTTTT,CATSDPTHEKLFF
10,NA,TRBV6-5,NA,TRBJ2-7,TGTGCCAGCAGGGAGGACGAGCAGTACTTC,CASREDEQYF